The present entry profiles one TCR beta chain with its context. This sample stems from a study of OX40 agonist ivuxolimab in advanced cancers. Study at large: Head and neck, renal cell, melanoma or hepatocellular carcinoma were the cancers that dose-escalation patients had. Three partial responders included one hepatocellular carcinoma patient and two cutaneous melanoma patients.

CDR1 LNHNV and CDR2 YYDKDF come from the germline V gene (reference sequence). Trimming left V 0 bases short and J 7 bases short, with 13 bases between. The CDR3 extends over 14 amino acids. Method: immunoSEQ multiplex PCR; TCRdb's copy keeps in-frame clones and lacks some. The profile covers 62,000 or so clones, with approximately 86% appearing a single time and 3.5% to 4% taken by the ten largest. This specimen was CD4+ or CD8+ T cells sorted from blood, taken in a trial of the OX40 agonist ivuxolimab. The source is an adult with an advanced solid tumor such as melanoma, head and neck, liver or kidney cancer. This chain uses TRBV15 with TRBJ2-7; D gene uncertain. The CDR3 protein is CATSREGNPREQYF. The CDR3 DNA reads as TGTGCCACCAGCAGAGAGGGGAATCCACGTGAGCAGTACTTC.